Detailed here is one T cell receptor beta chain. What it binds is unknown. This sample is drawn from a study of cytomegalovirus exposure and HLA in healthy donors. Whole-study findings and limits: As immune exposure information, only CMV serostatus was available.

PCR was performed using 60 Vbeta and 13 Jbeta primers. The method was immunoSEQ multiplex PCR; TCRdb's version includes in-frame clones alone and lacks a portion of them. The sample shows 100,000 or so clones, 70% to 80% of them seen only once. The germline gives CDR1 MNHEY, CDR2 SVGAGI. The CDR3 is 16 amino acids. Trimming removed 0 bases at V and 0 bases at J, with 12 bases between. The genes are TRBV6-5 and TRBJ2-7, with D perhaps TRBD1 (5 bases). Sequenced sample: PBMCs. The TCR sequence derives from a young woman in good health and CMV-seropositive. The CDR3 DNA reads TGTGCCAGCAGTTACTCGGCTTCAGGGTCCTCCTACGAGCAGTACTTC. Its protein product is CASSYSASGSSYEQYF.